The entry that follows covers one T cell receptor beta chain sequence. The CDR3 is 13 amino acids. Trimming pared 6 bases from V and 9 bases from J, leaving 15 bases between. Germline CDR1 reads MNHEY; CDR2 reads SVGEGT. The data derive from a study of blood T cell repertoires in COVID-19. The method was immunoSEQ multiplex PCR; TCRdb's version includes in-frame clones alone and lacks a portion of them. The sample has around 170,000 clones; about 90% are singletons. The sequencing sample was made of PBMCs or T cells enriched from blood (not recorded which). The chain employs TRBV6-2 or TRBV6-3 and TRBJ1-5; TRBD1 might be the D (5 bases). The source of this sequence is a woman aged 45-60 years who had recovered from COVID-19. The CDR3 DNA is TGTGCCAGCAGCCCCCAGGGCCTGTCGCCCCAGCATTTT. Amino acid sequence: CASSPQGLSPQHF.